This TCR beta chain is drawn from a study of T cell responses to AZD1222 COVID-19 vaccine. Germline CDR1 and CDR2: MNHEY and SMNVEV (reference sequence). Trimming stripped 5 bases from V and 0 bases from J, with 5 bases between. The CDR3 has 12 amino acids. TCRdb's table, derived via immunoSEQ multiplex PCR, lists solely in-frame clones and lacks some. The sample holds 160,000 or so clones; 88% are singletons and the top ten take approximately 6.6%. The sample consisted of peripheral blood, taken after recovery from COVID-19. The gene calls are TRBV27 and TRBJ2-7, with D uncertain. The TCR was taken from an adult who had recovered from COVID-19. This chain's CDR3 is CASSQSSYEQYF. The CDR3 DNA is TGTGCCAGCAGTCAGAGCTCCTACGAGCAGTACTTC.